A selection of T cell receptor beta chains follows, all from one sample in a study of blood T cell repertoires in COVID-19. Assay used: immunoSEQ multiplex PCR; TCRdb lists only in-frame clones, some missing. This table holds about 240,000 clones, about four fifths found once. Material: peripheral blood. These receptors were obtained from a woman in her 70s with acute or convalescent COVID-19. The CDR3 runs from the conserved cysteine through the conserved F or W. D genes are given only for firm matches. Size tells how often a clone was seen (once, few, many) or the class of an expanded clone, and some rows leave it out.

.	TRBJ2-2	.	TRBV5-5	CASSWGLANTGELFF	TGTGCCAGCAGTTGGGGCCTCGCGAACACCGGGGAGCTGTTTTTT
.	TRBJ1-1	TRBD1	TRBV7-2	CASSFSQGENTEAFF	TGTGCCAGCAGCTTTTCACAGGGGGAGAACACTGAAGCTTTCTTT
.	TRBJ2-2	.	TRBV7-2	CASRRQGELFF	TGTGCCAGCAGACGACAGGGGGAGCTGTTTTTT
.	TRBJ1-6	.	TRBV6-4	CASSEGANSPLHF	TGTGCCAGCAGTGAGGGGGCTAATTCACCCCTCCACTTT
.	TRBJ2-7	.	TRBV5-8	CASSFQTASYEQYF	TGTGCCAGCAGCTTCCAGACAGCTTCCTACGAGCAGTACTTC
.	TRBJ2-7	TRBD2	TRBV13	CASSSLRDLGLATYEQYF	TGTGCCAGCAGCTCTTTAAGGGACCTCGGACTAGCGACTTACGAGCAGTACTTC
.	TRBJ1-3	TRBD1	TRBV18	CASSQGAGTVSGNTIYF	TGTGCCAGCTCCCAGGGGGCCGGGACTGTATCGGGAAACACCATATATTTT
.	TRBJ2-1	.	TRBV11-2	CASSLDQKYNEQFF	TGTGCCAGCAGCTTAGATCAGAAATACAATGAGCAGTTCTTC
.	TRBJ1-2	.	TRBV9	CASSATRDYGYTF	TGTGCCAGCAGCGCAACCCGGGACTATGGCTACACCTTC
.	TRBJ1-2	TRBD1	TRBV9	CASSLITGDGYTF	TGTGCCAGCAGCCTAATAACAGGGGATGGCTACACCTTC
.	TRBJ2-7	.	TRBV16	CASSQISYAYEQYF	TGTGCCAGCAGCCAGATATCCTATGCCTACGAGCAGTACTTC
.	TRBJ2-1	TRBD2	TRBV4-2	CASSHSGGALEQFF	TGTGCCAGCAGCCACAGCGGGGGGGCGCTTGAGCAGTTCTTC
.	TRBJ2-2	.	TRBV5-4	CASSLPGLRSGELFF	TGTGCCAGCAGCCTACCGGGACTTCGCTCCGGGGAGCTGTTTTTT
.	TRBJ2-5	TRBD2	TRBV6-2/TRBV6-3	CASSYSPGLAGGDQETQYF	TGTGCCAGCAGTTACTCCCCGGGACTAGCGGGCGGAGACCAAGAGACCCAGTACTTC
.	TRBJ2-2	TRBD1	TRBV9	CASSPQTGQGDTGELFF	TGTGCCAGCAGCCCCCAAACGGGACAGGGTGACACCGGGGAGCTGTTTTTT
.	TRBJ1-5	.	TRBV19	CASSRSGGVDQPQHF	TGTGCCAGTAGCCGATCTGGGGGGGTGGATCAGCCCCAGCATTTT
.	TRBJ1-4	TRBD1	TRBV7-2	CASSSPVRGPQKLFF	TGTGCCAGCAGCAGCCCGGTGAGGGGGCCACAAAAACTGTTTTTT
.	TRBJ1-2	.	TRBV30	CAWMGGGVGGLDYGYTF	TGTGCCTGGATGGGGGGTGGGGTTGGAGGTCTGGACTATGGCTACACCTTC
.	TRBJ2-5	.	TRBV9	CASSRDTETQYF	TGTGCCAGCAGCCGGGACACTGAGACCCAGTACTTC
.	TRBJ2-5	TRBD1	TRBV9	CASSAGTDQETQYF	TGTGCCAGCAGCGCCGGGACAGACCAAGAGACCCAGTACTTC
.	TRBJ1-6	.	TRBV25-1	CASSEYGGAHSPLHF	TGTGCCAGCAGTGAGTATGGGGGGGCCCATTCACCCCTCCACTTT
.	TRBJ1-2	.	TRBV10-3	CAISPNGGRDGGYTF	TGTGCCATCAGTCCCAACGGGGGGCGGGACGGTGGCTACACCTTC
.	TRBJ1-1	.	TRBV27	CASSFQGLKTEAFF	TGTGCCAGCAGTTTCCAGGGGTTGAAGACTGAAGCTTTCTTT
few	TRBJ2-5	.	TRBV5-1	CASSADTYRETQYF	TGCGCCAGCAGCGCCGACACATACAGGGAGACCCAGTACTTC
.	TRBJ1-1	.	TRBV19	CASSIGRSAEAFF	TGTGCCAGTAGTATTGGCAGGTCCGCTGAAGCTTTCTTT
.	TRBJ1-2	.	TRBV10-3	CAISEDRYYGYTF	TGTGCCATCAGTGAAGACAGGTACTATGGCTACACCTTC
.	TRBJ1-5	.	TRBV19	CASSGRETDQPQHF	TGTGCCAGTAGTGGCCGGGAGACCGATCAGCCCCAGCATTTT
.	TRBJ1-1	.	TRBV6-5	CAISLQGNTEAFF	TGTGCCATCAGTTTACAGGGCAACACTGAAGCTTTCTTT
.	TRBJ2-1	TRBD1	TRBV18	CASSAAGQGDNEQFF	TGTGCCAGCTCAGCTGCGGGACAGGGAGACAATGAGCAGTTCTTC